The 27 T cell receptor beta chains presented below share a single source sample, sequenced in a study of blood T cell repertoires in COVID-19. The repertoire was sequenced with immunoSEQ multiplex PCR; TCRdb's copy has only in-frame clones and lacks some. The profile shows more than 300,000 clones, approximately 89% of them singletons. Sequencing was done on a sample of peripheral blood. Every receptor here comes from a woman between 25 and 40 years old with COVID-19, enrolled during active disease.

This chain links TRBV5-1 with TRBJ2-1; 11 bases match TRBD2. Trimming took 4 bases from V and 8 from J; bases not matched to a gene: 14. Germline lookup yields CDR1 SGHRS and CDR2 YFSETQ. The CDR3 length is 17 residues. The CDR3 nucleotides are TGCGCCAGCAGCGAGATTAGCGGGAGGGTCTTCGGGTATGAGCAGTTCTTC. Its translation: CASSEISGRVFGYEQFF.

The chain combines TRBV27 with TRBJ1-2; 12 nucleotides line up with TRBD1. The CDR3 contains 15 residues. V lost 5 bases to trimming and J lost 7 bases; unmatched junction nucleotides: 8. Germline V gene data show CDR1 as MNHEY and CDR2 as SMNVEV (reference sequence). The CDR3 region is CASSPGTGGASGYTF. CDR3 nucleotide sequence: TGTGCCAGCAGTCCAGGGACAGGGGGCGCATCTGGCTACACCTTC.

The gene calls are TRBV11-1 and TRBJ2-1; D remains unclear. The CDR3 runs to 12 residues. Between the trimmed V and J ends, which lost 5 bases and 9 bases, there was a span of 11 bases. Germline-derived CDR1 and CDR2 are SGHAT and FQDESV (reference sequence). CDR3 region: CASSPQFPEQFF. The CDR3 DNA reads TGTGCCAGCAGCCCCCAGTTCCCTGAGCAGTTCTTC.

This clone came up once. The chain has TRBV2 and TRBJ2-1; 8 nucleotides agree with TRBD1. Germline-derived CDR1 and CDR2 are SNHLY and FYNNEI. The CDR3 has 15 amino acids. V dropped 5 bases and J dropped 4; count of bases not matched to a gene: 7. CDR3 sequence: CASSLTGALYNEQFF. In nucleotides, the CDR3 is TGTGCCAGCAGTCTGACAGGGGCCTTATACAATGAGCAGTTCTTC. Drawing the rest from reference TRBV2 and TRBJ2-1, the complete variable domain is EPEVTQTPSHQVTQMGQEVILRCVPISNHLYFYWYRQILGQKVEFLVSFYNNEISEKSEIFDDQFSVERPDGSNFTLKIRSTKLEDSAMYFCASSLTGALYNEQFFGPGTRLTVL.

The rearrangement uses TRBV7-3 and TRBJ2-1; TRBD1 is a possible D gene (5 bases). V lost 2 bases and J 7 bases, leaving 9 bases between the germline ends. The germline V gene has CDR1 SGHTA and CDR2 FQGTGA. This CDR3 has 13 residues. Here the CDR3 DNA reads TGTGCCAGCAGCTTAGGTCAGGGAAATGAGCAGTTCTTC. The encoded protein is CASSLGQGNEQFF.

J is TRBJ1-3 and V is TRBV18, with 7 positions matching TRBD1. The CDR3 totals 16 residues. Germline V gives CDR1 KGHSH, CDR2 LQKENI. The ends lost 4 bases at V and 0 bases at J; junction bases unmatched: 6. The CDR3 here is CASSQGTAFSGNTIYF. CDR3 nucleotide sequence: TGTGCCAGCTCACAGGGGACAGCTTTCTCTGGAAACACCATATATTTT.

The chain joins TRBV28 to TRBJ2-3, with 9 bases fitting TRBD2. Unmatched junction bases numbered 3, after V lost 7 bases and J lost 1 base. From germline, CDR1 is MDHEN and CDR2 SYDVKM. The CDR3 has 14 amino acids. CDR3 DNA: TGTGCCAGCACGATAGCGGGAGGCACAGATACGCAGTATTTT. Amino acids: CASTIAGGTDTQYF.

The CDR3 spells CASSVGQNTDTQYF. CDR3 coding DNA: TGTGCCAGCAGCGTTGGCCAAAACACAGATACGCAGTATTTT. This chain links TRBV9 with TRBJ2-3; the D is unclear. Per germline, CDR1 SGDLS and CDR2 YYNGEE. Trimming stripped 2 bases from V and 2 bases from J, with 9 bases between. The CDR3 has 14 residues.

The CDR3 loop is CASSQSGNRGYEQYF. The CDR3 DNA sequence: TGTGCCAGCAGCCAGTCGGGTAATCGGGGGTACGAGCAGTACTTC. The rearrangement joins TRBV3-1 (or the pseudogene TRBV3-2) to TRBJ2-7, with D perhaps TRBD2 (6 bases). CDR1 is LGHDT, CDR2 YNNKEL, per germline (reference sequence). V lost 3 bases, J lost 4 bases, and 16 bases lay in between. The CDR3 length is 15 residues.

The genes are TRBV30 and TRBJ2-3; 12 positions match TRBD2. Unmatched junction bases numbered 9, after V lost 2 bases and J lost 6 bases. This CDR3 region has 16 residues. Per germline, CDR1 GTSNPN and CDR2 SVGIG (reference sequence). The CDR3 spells CAWSPGLAGSIDTQYF. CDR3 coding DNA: TGTGCCTGGAGTCCAGGACTAGCGGGGAGCATTGATACGCAGTATTTT.

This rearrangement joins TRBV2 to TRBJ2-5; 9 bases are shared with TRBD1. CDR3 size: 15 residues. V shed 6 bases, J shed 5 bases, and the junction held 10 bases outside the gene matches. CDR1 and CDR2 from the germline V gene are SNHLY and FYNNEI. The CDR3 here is CASRGTGGGGETQYF. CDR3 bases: TGTGCCAGCAGGGGTACAGGGGGCGGAGGGGAGACCCAGTACTTC.

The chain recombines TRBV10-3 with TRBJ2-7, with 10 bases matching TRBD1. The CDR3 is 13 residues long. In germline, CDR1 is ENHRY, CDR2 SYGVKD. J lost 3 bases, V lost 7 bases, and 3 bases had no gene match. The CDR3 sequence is CAITRDRGYEQYF. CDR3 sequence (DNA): TGTGCCATCACCAGGGACAGGGGCTACGAGCAGTACTTC.

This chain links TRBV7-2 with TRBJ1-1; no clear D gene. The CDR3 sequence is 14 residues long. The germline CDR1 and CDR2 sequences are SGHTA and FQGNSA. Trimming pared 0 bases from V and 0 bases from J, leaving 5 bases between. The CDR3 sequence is CASSLANMNTEAFF. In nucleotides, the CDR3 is TGTGCCAGCAGCTTAGCAAACATGAACACTGAAGCTTTCTTT.

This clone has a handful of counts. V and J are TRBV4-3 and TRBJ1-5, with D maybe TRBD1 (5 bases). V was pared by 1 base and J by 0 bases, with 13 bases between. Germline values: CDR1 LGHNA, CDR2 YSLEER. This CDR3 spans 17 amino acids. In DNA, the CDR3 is TGCGCCAGCAGCCAAGCCCCCGCAGGGTATAGCAATCAGCCCCAGCATTTT. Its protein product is CASSQAPAGYSNQPQHF.

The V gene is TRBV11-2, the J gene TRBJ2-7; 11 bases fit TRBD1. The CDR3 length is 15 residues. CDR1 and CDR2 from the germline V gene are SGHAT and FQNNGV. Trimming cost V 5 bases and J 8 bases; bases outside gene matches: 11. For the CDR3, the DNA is TGTGCCAGCAGCCCTTACCGTGGACAGGGGGCTCAGCAGTACTTC. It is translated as CASSPYRGQGAQQYF.

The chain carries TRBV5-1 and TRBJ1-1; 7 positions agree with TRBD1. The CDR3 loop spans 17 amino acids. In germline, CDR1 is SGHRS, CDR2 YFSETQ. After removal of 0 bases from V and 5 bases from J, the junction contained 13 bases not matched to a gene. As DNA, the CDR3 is TGCGCCAGCAGCTTGGGACCTATACAGGGGATGGGAACTGAAGCTTTCTTT. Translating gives CASSLGPIQGMGTEAFF.

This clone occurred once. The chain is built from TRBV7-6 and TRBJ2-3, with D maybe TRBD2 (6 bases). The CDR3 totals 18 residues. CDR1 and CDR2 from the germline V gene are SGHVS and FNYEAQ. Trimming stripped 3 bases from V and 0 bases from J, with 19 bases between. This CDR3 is CASSLEARDLPSTDTQYF. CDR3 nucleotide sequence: TGTGCCAGCAGCTTGGAAGCGCGGGACCTTCCCAGCACAGATACGCAGTATTTT.

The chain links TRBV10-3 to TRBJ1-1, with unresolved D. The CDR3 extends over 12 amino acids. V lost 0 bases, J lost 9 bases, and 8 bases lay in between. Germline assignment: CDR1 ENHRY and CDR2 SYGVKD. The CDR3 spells CAISESGRKAFF. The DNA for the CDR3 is TGTGCCATCAGTGAGTCAGGCAGGAAAGCTTTCTTT.

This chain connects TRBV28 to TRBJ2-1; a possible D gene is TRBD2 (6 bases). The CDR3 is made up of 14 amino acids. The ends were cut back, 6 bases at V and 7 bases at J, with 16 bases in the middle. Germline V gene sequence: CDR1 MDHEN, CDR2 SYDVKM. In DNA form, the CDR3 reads TGTGCCAGCAGCCGGGACTCTAGTAAGAATGAGCAGTTCTTC. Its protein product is CASSRDSSKNEQFF. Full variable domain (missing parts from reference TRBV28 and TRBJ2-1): DVKVTQSSRYLVKRTGEKVFLECVQDMDHENMFWYRQDPGLGLRLIYFSYDVKMKEKGDIPEGYSVSREKKERFSLILESASTNQTSMYLCASSRDSSKNEQFFGPGTRLTVL.

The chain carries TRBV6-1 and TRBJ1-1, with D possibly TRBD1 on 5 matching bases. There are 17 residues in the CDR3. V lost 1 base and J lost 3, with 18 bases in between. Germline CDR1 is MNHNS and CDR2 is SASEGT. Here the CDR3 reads CASSEESSARGDTEAFF. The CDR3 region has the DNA TGTGCCAGCAGTGAAGAGTCGAGTGCCCGGGGGGACACTGAAGCTTTCTTT.

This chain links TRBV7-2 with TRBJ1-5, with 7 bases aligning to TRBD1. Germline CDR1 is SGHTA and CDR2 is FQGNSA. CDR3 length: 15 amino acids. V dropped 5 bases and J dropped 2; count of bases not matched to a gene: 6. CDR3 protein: CASSPDRVGNQPQHF. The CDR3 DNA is TGTGCCAGCAGCCCCGACAGGGTGGGCAATCAGCCCCAGCATTTT.

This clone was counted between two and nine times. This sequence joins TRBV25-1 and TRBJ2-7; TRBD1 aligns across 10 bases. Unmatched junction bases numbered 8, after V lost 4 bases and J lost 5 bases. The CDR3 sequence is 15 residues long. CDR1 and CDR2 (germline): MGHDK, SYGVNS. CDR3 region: CASSGTGTGVNEQYF. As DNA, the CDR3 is TGTGCCAGCAGTGGTACCGGGACAGGGGTCAACGAGCAGTACTTC.

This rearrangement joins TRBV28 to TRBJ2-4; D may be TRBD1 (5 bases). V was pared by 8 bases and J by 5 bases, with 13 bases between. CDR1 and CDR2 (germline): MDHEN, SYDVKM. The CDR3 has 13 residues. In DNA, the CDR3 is TGTGCCAGCGTTCGAGGCAGGGAAAACATTCAGTACTTC. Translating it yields CASVRGRENIQYF. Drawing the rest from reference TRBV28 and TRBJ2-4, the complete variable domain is DVKVTQSSRYLVKRTGEKVFLECVQDMDHENMFWYRQDPGLGLRLIYFSYDVKMKEKGDIPEGYSVSREKKERFSLILESASTNQTSMYLCASVRGRENIQYFGAGTRLSVL.

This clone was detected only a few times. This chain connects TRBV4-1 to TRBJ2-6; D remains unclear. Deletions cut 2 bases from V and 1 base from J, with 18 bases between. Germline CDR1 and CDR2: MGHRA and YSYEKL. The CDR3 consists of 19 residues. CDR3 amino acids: CASSQPTTRITSGANVLTF. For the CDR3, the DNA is TGCGCCAGCAGCCAACCTACGACAAGGATCACGTCTGGGGCCAACGTCCTGACTTTC.

The CDR3 nucleotides read TGTGCCAGCAGTTACTCCAAACAACAGTACTTC. It is translated as CASSYSKQQYF. The chain uses TRBV6-5 and TRBJ2-4; D not certain. The CDR3 runs to 11 residues. Germline V gene data show CDR1 as MNHEY and CDR2 as SVGAGI. The germline V and J ends were trimmed by 0 bases and 13 bases, with 7 bases remaining between them.

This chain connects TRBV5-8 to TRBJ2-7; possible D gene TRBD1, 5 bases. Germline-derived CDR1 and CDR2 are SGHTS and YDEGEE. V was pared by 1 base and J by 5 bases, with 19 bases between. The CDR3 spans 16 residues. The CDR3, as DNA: TGTGCCAGCAGCTTGCGAGACAGCCCTCTTTTGGACGAGCAGTACTTC. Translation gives CASSLRDSPLLDEQYF.

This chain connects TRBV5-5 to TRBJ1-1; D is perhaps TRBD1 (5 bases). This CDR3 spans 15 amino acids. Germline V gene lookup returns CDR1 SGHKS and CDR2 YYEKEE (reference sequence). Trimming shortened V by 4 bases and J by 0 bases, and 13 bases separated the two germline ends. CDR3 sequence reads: CASSPSRGMNTEAFF. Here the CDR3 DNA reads TGTGCCAGCAGCCCCTCTAGGGGCATGAACACTGAAGCTTTCTTT.